The 29 T cell receptor beta chains presented below share a single source sample, sequenced in a study of cytomegalovirus exposure and HLA in healthy donors (dated by TCRdb to about 2017). The library was prepared using the immunoSEQ multiplex PCR assay. For the multiplex PCR, a mixture combining 60 forward primers for TCR Vbeta segments and 13 reverse primers for TCR Jbeta segments was used. TCRdb holds this immuneACCESS table with in-frame rearrangements only. Some clones are missing; in checked studies, unresolved V genes explain under half, and the rest has no known cause. Counted in this sample were roughly 110,000 clones; less than 80% of them appeared once. The top ten clonotypes cover roughly 4.2% of the sample. The sample taken for sequencing was PBMCs. The receptors come from a woman between 40 and 55 years old in good health and CMV-seropositive.

The CDR3 nucleotides read TGTGCCAGCAGTATTGTAAGCAATCAGCCCCAGCATTTT. Its translation is CASSIVSNQPQHF. The rearrangement uses TRBV28 and TRBJ1-5; D is unresolved. Germline CDR1 and CDR2: MDHEN and SYDVKM. Deletions cut 5 bases from V and 1 base from J, with 6 bases between. The CDR3 sequence is 13 residues long.

V gene TRBV5-1 combines with J gene TRBJ1-1, with D maybe TRBD1 (5 bases). The CDR3 is 14 residues long. V was pared by 4 bases and J by 4 bases, with 14 bases between. Germline CDR1 is SGHRS and CDR2 is YFSETQ. CDR3 in DNA: TGCGCCAGCAGCCCCCGGGTCCAGGGCACTGAAGCTTTCTTT. Translating it yields CASSPRVQGTEAFF.

This clone was found a few times. V is TRBV5-4 and J is TRBJ2-7; 12 nucleotides agree with TRBD2. The CDR3 is made up of 15 amino acids. In germline, CDR1 is SGHNT, CDR2 YYREEE (reference sequence). Losses at the gene ends were 4 bases for V and 7 bases for J; bases not matched to a gene: 9. For the CDR3, the DNA is TGTGCCAGCAGCCTAAGACTAGCGGGAGTGGGGGAGCAGTACTTC. This sequence encodes CASSLRLAGVGEQYF.

This sequence joins TRBV5-6 and TRBJ2-7, with 8 bases fitting TRBD1. V lost 3 bases and J lost 7; bases outside the gene matches: 12. This CDR3 is built from 15 residues. Per the germline V gene, CDR1 is SGHDT and CDR2 is YYEEEE. The CDR3 nucleotides are TGTGCCAGCAGCTCGGGACAGGCCTCCTTCGGGGAGCAGTACTTC. Translating it yields CASSSGQASFGEQYF.

The genes are TRBV6-1 and TRBJ1-2; D is undetermined. V lost 6 bases and J 6 bases, leaving 17 bases between the germline ends. Per the germline V gene, CDR1 is MNHNS and CDR2 is SASEGT. The CDR3 has 14 residues. The CDR3 DNA is TGTGCCAGCAGCCAGGTTCGCTCCGGCGATGGCTACACCTTC. Translated: CASSQVRSGDGYTF.

The rearrangement uses TRBV30 and TRBJ2-7; 8 bases line up with TRBD1. Germline CDR1 is GTSNPN and CDR2 is SVGIG (reference sequence). The junction had 6 bases not matched to a gene; V was cut back by 3 bases and J by 2 bases. The CDR3 covers 14 residues. DNA of the CDR3: TGTGCCTGGAGGGGACAGGACCTCCCCTACGAGCAGTACTTC. Its protein is CAWRGQDLPYEQYF. The variable domain in full, with the rest retrieved from reference TRBV30 and TRBJ2-7, is SQTIHQWPATLVQPVGSPLSLECTVEGTSNPNLYWYRQAAGRGLQLLFYSVGIGQISSEVPQNLSASRPQDRQFILSSKKLLLSDSGFYLCAWRGQDLPYEQYFGPGTRLTVT.

The chain has TRBV30 and TRBJ2-5, with D maybe TRBD2 (5 bases). The length of the CDR3 is 13 residues. CDR1 is GTSNPN and CDR2 is SVGIG in the germline V gene (reference sequence). Trimming stripped 5 bases from V and 5 bases from J, with 15 bases between. CDR3: CAWSPGVVETQYF. The CDR3 region has the DNA TGTGCCTGGTCCCCCGGGGTCGTGGAGACCCAGTACTTC.

The rearrangement joins TRBV19 to TRBJ2-1; 10 positions match TRBD2. In germline, CDR1 is LNHDA, CDR2 SQIVND (reference sequence). Trimming cost V 7 bases and J 16 bases; bases outside gene matches: 10. CDR3 length equals 12 residues. The CDR3 spells CASKERGGPGFF. DNA for the CDR3: TGTGCCAGTAAGGAGCGGGGGGGCCCCGGTTTCTTC.

The J gene is TRBJ2-1, the V gene TRBV9, with 15 bases that match TRBD2. The CDR3 sequence is 16 residues long. Germline V gene lookup returns CDR1 SGDLS and CDR2 YYNGEE. V dropped 0 bases and J dropped 9; count of bases not matched to a gene: 4. For the CDR3, the DNA is TGTGCCAGCAGCGTAGACGGACTAGCGGGAGGGGTTGAGCAGTTCTTC. This encodes CASSVDGLAGGVEQFF. The whole variable domain, remainder taken from reference TRBV9 and TRBJ2-1, is DSGVTQTPKHLITATGQRVTLRCSPRSGDLSVYWYQQSLDQGLQFLIQYYNGEERAKGNILERFSAQQFPDLHSELNLSSLELGDSALYFCASSVDGLAGGVEQFFGPGTRLTVL.

V is TRBV7-2 and J is TRBJ1-1; TRBD1 aligns across 9 bases. This CDR3 has 17 amino acids. Germline V CDR1 and CDR2: SGHTA, FQGNSA. With V trimmed by 4 bases and J by 1 base, 10 bases remained unmatched. CDR3 region: CASSSNHRGQGNTEAFF. CDR3 bases: TGTGCCAGCAGCTCCAACCACAGGGGGCAAGGGAACACTGAAGCTTTCTTT.

The chain carries TRBV5-6 and TRBJ2-7; 9 nucleotides align to TRBD1. V shed 4 bases and J 2 bases; nucleotides not matched to a gene: 10. This CDR3 is 16 amino acids long. Germline lookup yields CDR1 SGHDT and CDR2 YYEEEE. The CDR3 protein is CASSETTGGRAYEQYF. The CDR3 region has the DNA TGTGCCAGCAGCGAAACGACAGGGGGACGGGCCTACGAGCAGTACTTC.

The chain carries TRBV18 and TRBJ1-1, with TRBD1 matching over 9 bases. From germline, CDR1 is KGHSH and CDR2 LQKENI. V trimming: 4 bases; J trimming: 2 bases; junction bases outside the gene matches: 5. The CDR3 has 15 amino acids. The CDR3 is CASSRGGQGNTEAFF. As DNA, the CDR3 is TGTGCCAGCTCACGCGGGGGACAGGGTAACACTGAAGCTTTCTTT.

The sample holds a few counts of this clone. V gene TRBV7-2 combines with J gene TRBJ1-1, with D perhaps matching TRBD1 (5 bases). The V end was cut by 2 bases, the J end by 4 bases, with 14 bases between. The CDR3 contains 15 residues. Germline CDR1 and CDR2: SGHTA and FQGNSA. The CDR3 protein is CASSLMGSQGTEAFF. DNA for the CDR3: TGTGCCAGCAGCTTAATGGGCAGCCAGGGCACTGAAGCTTTCTTT.

V and J are TRBV10-2 and TRBJ2-1, with TRBD1 matching 9 bases. With V trimmed by 1 base and J by 10 bases, 17 bases remained unmatched. This CDR3 spans 18 amino acids. CDR1 and CDR2 (germline): WSHSY, SAAADI. CDR3 coding DNA: TGCGCCAGCAGTGAGTACTCAGCCCGGGACAGGGTGAAGTCGGAGCAGTTCTTC. It codes for CASSEYSARDRVKSEQFF.

This chain connects TRBV29-1 to TRBJ1-2; D possibly corresponds to TRBD1 (6 bases). This CDR3 comprises 12 residues. Trimming took off 2 bases at V and 8 bases at J, with 12 bases between the two ends. The germline CDR1 and CDR2 sequences are SQVTM and ANQGSEA. The CDR3, as DNA: TGCAGCGTTGAACCACCACAGGGAGGCTACACCTTC. Translation: CSVEPPQGGYTF.

V is TRBV7-2 and J is TRBJ1-2; no clear D. Germline V gene sequence: CDR1 SGHTA, CDR2 FQGNSA. This CDR3 is built from 15 residues. Trimming removed 2 bases from V and 3 bases from J, with 13 bases in between. CDR3 sequence reads: CASSLTREGYYGYTF. The CDR3 nucleotides are TGTGCCAGCAGCTTAACCCGGGAGGGTTACTATGGCTACACCTTC. The full variable domain, completed using reference TRBV7-2 and TRBJ1-2, is GAGVSQSPSNKVTEKGKDVELRCDPISGHTALYWYRQSLGQGLEFLIYFQGNSAPDKSGLPSDRFSAERTGGSVSTLTIQRTQQEDSAVYLCASSLTREGYYGYTFGSGTRLTVV.

This chain connects TRBV11-1 to TRBJ1-6; no definite D call. The V gene's germline CDR1 is SGHAT and CDR2 FQDESV (reference sequence). Trimming removed 1 base at V and 9 bases at J, with 22 bases between. The CDR3 totals 18 residues. The CDR3 region is CASSLVSGGGKRRSPLHF. The DNA of the CDR3 is TGTGCCAGCAGCTTAGTGAGTGGAGGTGGGAAACGACGTTCACCCCTCCACTTT.

The CDR3 coding sequence is TGTGCCAGCAGCGTGGGACTAAGCCCTTACAATGAGCAGTTCTTC. Translating it yields CASSVGLSPYNEQFF. The chain combines TRBV6-1 with TRBJ2-1; TRBD2 aligns across 7 bases. J was trimmed by 4 bases and V by 6 bases; bases with no gene match: 9. Germline CDR1 reads MNHNS; CDR2 reads SASEGT. The CDR3 has 15 amino acids.

The chain employs TRBV6-6 and TRBJ1-2, with D possibly TRBD1 on 6 matching bases. CDR1 and CDR2 (germline): MNHNY, SVGAGI (reference sequence). This CDR3 has 14 residues. Trimming cost V 5 bases and J 4 bases, with 14 bases left between them. The CDR3 here is CASSPQGFGYGYTF. The CDR3, as DNA: TGTGCCAGCAGTCCCCAGGGGTTCGGCTATGGCTACACCTTC.

Points on this clone: The final CDR3 position lacks the conserved phenylalanine or tryptophan, pointing to a likely read error. The genes are TRBV5-1 and TRBJ2-7; TRBD2 matches at 10 bases. From germline, CDR1 is SGHRS and CDR2 YFSETQ. The CDR3 contains 14 residues. V was pared by 3 bases and J by 0 bases, with 0 bases of the junction left unmatched. The CDR3 DNA follows: TGCGCCAGCAGCTCTAGCGGGAGCTCCTACGAGCAGTACCTC. Translated, it gives CASSSSGSSYEQYL.

This chain connects TRBV29-1 to TRBJ2-5, with TRBD1 matching 10 bases. Losses at the gene ends were 6 bases for V and 7 bases for J; bases not matched to a gene: 17. The CDR3 totals 16 residues. Germline lookup yields CDR1 SQVTM and CDR2 ANQGSEA. CDR3 amino acids: CSVHPPGQGKGGTQYF. In nucleotides, the CDR3 is TGCAGCGTCCATCCTCCGGGACAGGGGAAAGGGGGGACCCAGTACTTC. Combining the CDR3 with reference TRBV29-1 and TRBJ2-5 gives the whole variable domain SAVISQKPSRDICQRGTSLTIQCQVDSQVTMMFWYRQQPGQSLTLIATANQGSEATYESGFVIDKFPISRPNLTFSTLTVSNMSPEDSSIYLCSVHPPGQGKGGTQYFGPGTRLLVL.

Note on this clone: At one boundary the junction diverges from the germline segment, which might be a read error. The J gene is TRBJ1-3, the V gene TRBV18; TRBD1 might be the D (6 bases). The V gene's germline CDR1 is KGHSH and CDR2 LQKENI. This CDR3 has 15 residues. CDR3 nucleotides: TGTGCCAGCTCACCTACAGGGCTTCTGGGAAACACCATGTATTTT. Its translation is CASSPTGLLGNTMYF.

V gene TRBV13 combines with J gene TRBJ2-5; TRBD2 matches at 10 bases. The CDR3 runs to 15 residues. CDR1 and CDR2 from the germline V gene are PRHDT and FYEKMQ (reference sequence). Trimming took 4 bases from V and 1 from J; bases not matched to a gene: 3. For the CDR3, the DNA is TGTGCCAGCAGCTCCTGGACTAGCGGCCAAGAGACCCAGTACTTC. Amino acid sequence: CASSSWTSGQETQYF.

V usage is TRBV7-6 and J usage is TRBJ2-5; TRBD2 matches 9 bases. The CDR3 is 15 residues long. Germline V gene sequence: CDR1 SGHVS, CDR2 FNYEAQ. The junction had 4 bases not matched to a gene; V was cut back by 0 bases and J by 5 bases. The CDR3, as DNA: TGTGCCAGCAGCTTAGCGGGACTAGCATGGGAGACCCAGTACTTC. This translates into CASSLAGLAWETQYF. The full variable domain, rest sourced from reference TRBV7-6 and TRBJ2-5, is GAGVSQSPRYKVTKRGQDVALRCDPISGHVSLYWYRQALGQGPEFLTYFNYEAQQDKSGLPNDRFSAERPEGSISTLTIQRTEQRDSAMYRCASSLAGLAWETQYFGPGTRLLVL.

This clone was seen once. The chain joins TRBV4-1 to TRBJ2-7; the D gene is possibly TRBD2 (7 bases). This CDR3 region has 15 residues. Trimming left V 4 bases short and J 0 bases short, with 13 bases between. CDR1 and CDR2 (germline): MGHRA, YSYEKL. The CDR3 DNA reads as TGCGCCAGCAGCCGCAACAGGGAGGGCTCCTACGAGCAGTACTTC. Protein: CASSRNREGSYEQYF.

With respect to this clone: Within the sample, other DNA sequences also encode this same CDR3. The rearrangement joins TRBV9 to TRBJ1-2; perhaps TRBD1 as D (6 bases). CDR3 length: 17 amino acids. Germline CDR1 reads SGDLS; CDR2 reads YYNGEE. The V end was cut by 2 bases, the J end by 3 bases, with 20 bases between. The CDR3 here is CASSVGQRTVKDYGYTF. The CDR3 DNA is TGTGCCAGCAGCGTCGGACAGCGAACCGTAAAAGACTATGGCTACACCTTC.

The V and J genes are TRBV19 and TRBJ2-5, with D maybe TRBD1 (6 bases). Germline CDR1 is LNHDA and CDR2 is SQIVND (reference sequence). This CDR3 spans 13 amino acids. Trimming left V 4 bases short and J 2 bases short, with 8 bases between. This CDR3 reads CASSTGQQETQYF. CDR3 nucleotide sequence: TGTGCCAGTAGTACTGGACAGCAAGAGACCCAGTACTTC.

The chain has TRBV18 and TRBJ1-5, with 9 nucleotides matching TRBD1. With V trimmed by 4 bases and J by 2 bases, 12 bases remained unmatched. The germline V gene encodes CDR1 KGHSH and CDR2 LQKENI. The CDR3 covers 18 residues. This CDR3 is CASSRNIGTGNGNQPQHF. The CDR3 DNA follows: TGTGCCAGCTCACGCAACATAGGGACAGGGAACGGCAATCAGCCCCAGCATTTT.

The CDR3 DNA sequence: TGTGCCAGCTCATCTACGAGCTCCTACGAGCAGTACTTC. Translating it yields CASSSTSSYEQYF. The chain carries TRBV18 and TRBJ2-7; no clear D gene. From germline, CDR1 is KGHSH and CDR2 LQKENI. The CDR3 covers 13 residues. Deletions cut 5 bases from V and 0 bases from J, with 8 bases between.